This TCR beta chain was sequenced in a study of vaccination and CD4 T cells after COVID-19. As for the study in general: Stimulation used overlapping spike peptides from SARS-CoV-2, HCoV-NL63, HCoV-OC43 and HCoV-229E. Each control was exposed to a CEFX pool, an HIV-1 Nef pool, or no peptide at all. Findings and limits, study-wide: Convalescent patients' clones that were vaccine-specific were spike mono-reactive in 304 of 307 cases.

About this clonotype itself: Its antigen is not identified.

The Oncomine TCR Beta short-read assay generated sequence data from the DNA of cultured CD4+ T cells. From cultured CD4+ T cells, genomic DNA was extracted. MiXCR, applied by TCRdb to the PCR reads, yields one record per CDR3 protein. This sample has around 18,000 distinct CDR3 sequences; around 40% occur once, and the top ten carry 17%. CDR1 SGHNT and CDR2 YYREEE come from the germline V gene (reference sequence). J was trimmed by 5 bases and V by 4 bases; bases with no gene match: 8. CDR3 length: 14 residues. Stated time point: late sampling 161 to 241 days after vaccination in a few convalescent patients. The treatment is: roughly 10-day PBMC culture with coronavirus spike peptide pools or control peptides (ViraFEST assay).

The sequence derives from a human donor who had recovered from COVID-19. Here the sequenced sample was CD4+ T cells from blood, cultured in vitro, taken about 7 months after SARS-CoV-2 vaccination. J is TRBJ2-5 and V is TRBV5-4, with 7 bases that match TRBD1. The CDR3 nucleotides are TGTGCCAGCAGCCCCCGGACAGGTACGGAGACCCAGTACTTC. This translates into CASSPRTGTETQYF.